This T cell receptor (beta chain) was documented in a study of T cells in Graves' hyperthyroidism and ophthalmopathy. Graves' hyperthyroidism qualified as stable when ophthalmopathy did not progress within 18 months. The diagnostic basis comprised clinical symptoms, serum thyroxine and TRAb, thyroid ultrasound and orbital computed tomography. The CDR3 spans 15 residues. From germline, CDR1 is MGHDK and CDR2 SYGVNS. Germline trimming cut 5 bases from V and 6 bases from J; bases unmatched to any gene: 12. Template material for amplifying TCR beta CDR3 regions consisted of RNA transcripts. Primed by the HTBI set, a first-round RT-PCR was run on the TCR CDR3. A single record per CDR3 protein comes from TCRdb applying MiXCR to the multiplex PCR reads. The sample contains hundreds of thousands of distinct CDR3 sequences, 35% to 55% of which appear only once.

This sequence joins TRBV25-1 and TRBJ1-1; the match to TRBD1 covers 7 bases. The sequenced sample consisted of peripheral blood or thyroid tissue (not recorded which). This clonotype was obtained from a woman aged 18-29 years with Graves' hyperthyroidism. The CDR3, as DNA: TGTGCCAGCAGTTTAATCGGCAGGGGGATGGCTGAAGCTTTCTTT. Amino acid sequence: CASSLIGRGMAEAFF.